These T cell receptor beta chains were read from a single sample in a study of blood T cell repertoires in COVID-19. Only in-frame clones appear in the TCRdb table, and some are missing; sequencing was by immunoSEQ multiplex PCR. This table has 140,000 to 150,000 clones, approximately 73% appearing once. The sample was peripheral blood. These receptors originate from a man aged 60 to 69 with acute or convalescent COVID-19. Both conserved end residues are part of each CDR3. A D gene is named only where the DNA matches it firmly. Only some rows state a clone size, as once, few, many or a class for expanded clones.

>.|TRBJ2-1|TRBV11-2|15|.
CASSATLSSYNEQFF
TGTGCCAGCAGCGCCACTCTTAGCTCCTACAATGAGCAGTTCTTC
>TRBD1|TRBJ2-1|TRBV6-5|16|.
CASSSGTAYSYNEQFF
TGTGCCAGCAGTTCCGGGACAGCCTACTCCTACAATGAGCAGTTCTTC
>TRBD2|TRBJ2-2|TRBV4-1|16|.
CASSQLAGEGTGELFF
TGCGCCAGCAGCCAACTGGCGGGAGAAGGAACCGGGGAGCTGTTTTTT
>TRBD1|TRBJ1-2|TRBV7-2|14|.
CASSLGDRGYGYTF
TGTGCCAGCAGCTTAGGGGACAGGGGATATGGCTACACCTTC
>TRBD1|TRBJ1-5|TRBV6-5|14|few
CASSSDRGGQPQHF
TGTGCCAGCAGCTCGGACAGGGGAGGTCAGCCCCAGCATTTT
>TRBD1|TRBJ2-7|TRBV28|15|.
CASSFSTGTVDEQYF
TGTGCCAGCAGTTTCTCGACAGGGACGGTCGACGAGCAGTACTTC
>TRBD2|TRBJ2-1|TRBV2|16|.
CASNRLAGGDYNEQFF
TGTGCCAGCAATAGGCTAGCGGGAGGAGACTACAATGAGCAGTTCTTC
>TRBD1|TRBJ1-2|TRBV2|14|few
CASSGETGNYGYTF
TGTGCCAGCAGTGGCGAGACAGGGAACTATGGCTACACCTTC
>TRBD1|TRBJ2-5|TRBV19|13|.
CASSKQGRETQYF
TGTGCCAGTAGTAAACAGGGGCGAGAGACCCAGTACTTC
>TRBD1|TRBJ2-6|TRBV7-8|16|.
CASSRTGSSGANVLTF
TGTGCCAGCAGCCGGACAGGGTCCTCTGGGGCCAACGTCCTGACTTTC
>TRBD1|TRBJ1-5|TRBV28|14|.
CASSLPQGPQPQHF
TGTGCCAGCAGTTTACCACAGGGGCCACAGCCCCAGCATTTT
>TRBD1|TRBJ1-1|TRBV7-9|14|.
CASSPYRGRTEAFF
TGTGCCAGCAGCCCGTACAGGGGGCGAACTGAAGCTTTCTTT
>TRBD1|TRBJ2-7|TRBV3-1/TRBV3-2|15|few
CASRQGTGLGYEQYF
TGTGCCAGCAGGCAAGGGACAGGGCTTGGCTACGAGCAGTACTTC
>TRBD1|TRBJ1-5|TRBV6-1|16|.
CASSEVGQGRSQPQHF
TGTGCCAGCAGTGAAGTGGGACAGGGAAGAAGTCAGCCCCAGCATTTT
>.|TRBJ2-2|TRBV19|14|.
CASTDRARTGELFF
TGTGCCAGTACCGACCGCGCCAGGACCGGGGAGCTGTTTTTT
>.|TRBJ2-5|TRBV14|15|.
CASSQVTLYQETQYF
TGTGCCAGCAGCCAAGTGACTCTGTACCAAGAGACCCAGTACTTC
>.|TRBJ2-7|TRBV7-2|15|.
CASSLGASVSYEQYF
TGTGCCAGCAGTTTAGGGGCTAGCGTGTCCTACGAGCAGTACTTC
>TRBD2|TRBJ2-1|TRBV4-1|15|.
CASSRSSGSRDEQFF
TGCGCCAGCAGCCGTAGTAGCGGGAGTAGGGATGAGCAGTTCTTC
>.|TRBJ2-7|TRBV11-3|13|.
CASSFPPHYEQYF
TGTGCCAGCAGCTTTCCTCCACACTACGAGCAGTACTTC
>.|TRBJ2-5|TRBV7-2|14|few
CASSLLVTQETQYF
TGTGCCAGCAGCTTACTAGTAACCCAAGAGACCCAGTACTTC
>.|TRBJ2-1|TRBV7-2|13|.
CASSSRTRDEQFF
TGTGCCAGCAGCTCAAGGACGAGGGATGAGCAGTTCTTC
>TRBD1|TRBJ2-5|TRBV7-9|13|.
CATENRGQETQYF
TGTGCCACCGAAAACAGGGGGCAAGAGACCCAGTACTTC
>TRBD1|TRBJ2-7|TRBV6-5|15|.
CASSVTGQGSHEQYF
TGTGCCAGCAGCGTAACGGGACAGGGGTCGCACGAGCAGTACTTC
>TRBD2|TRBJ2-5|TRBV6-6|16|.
CASRAEPGLGPETQYF
TGTGCCAGCAGAGCAGAACCGGGACTAGGGCCGGAGACCCAGTACTTC
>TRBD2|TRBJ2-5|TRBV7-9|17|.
CASSFGTSGRGQETQYF
TGTGCCAGCAGCTTCGGGACTAGCGGGAGAGGCCAAGAGACCCAGTACTTC
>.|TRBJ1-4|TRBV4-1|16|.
CASSQAAGGIGEKLFF
TGCGCCAGCAGCCAAGCCGCGGGTGGTATTGGCGAAAAACTGTTTTTT
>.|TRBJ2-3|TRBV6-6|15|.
CASTLGGSSTDTQYF
TGTGCCAGCACTTTAGGCGGTTCTAGCACAGATACGCAGTATTTT
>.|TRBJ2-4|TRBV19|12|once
CASRGGSSIQYF
TGTGCCAGTAGGGGTGGGAGTTCCATTCAGTACTTC
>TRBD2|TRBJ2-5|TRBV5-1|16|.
CASSTSVAAGGETQYF
TGCGCCAGCAGCACCTCCGTGGCGGCCGGGGGGGAGACCCAGTACTTC
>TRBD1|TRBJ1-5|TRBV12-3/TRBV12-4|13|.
CASSRTGNQPQHF
TGTGCCAGCAGCCGGACAGGAAATCAGCCCCAGCATTTT
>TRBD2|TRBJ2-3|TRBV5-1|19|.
CASSLVLLAGGQITDTQYF
TGCGCCAGCAGCTTGGTATTGCTAGCGGGAGGGCAAATCACAGATACGCAGTATTTT
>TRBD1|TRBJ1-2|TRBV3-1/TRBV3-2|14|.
CASSQGDRVVGYTF
TGTGCCAGCAGCCAAGGGGACAGGGTGGTTGGCTACACCTTC